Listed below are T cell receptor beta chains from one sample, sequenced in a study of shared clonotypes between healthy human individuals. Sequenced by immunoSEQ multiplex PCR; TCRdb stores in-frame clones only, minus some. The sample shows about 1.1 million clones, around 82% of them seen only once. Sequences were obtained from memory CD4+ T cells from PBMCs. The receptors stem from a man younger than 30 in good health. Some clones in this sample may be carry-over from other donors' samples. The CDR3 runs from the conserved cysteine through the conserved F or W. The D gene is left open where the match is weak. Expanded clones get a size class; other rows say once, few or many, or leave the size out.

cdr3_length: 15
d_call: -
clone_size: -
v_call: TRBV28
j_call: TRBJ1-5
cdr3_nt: TGTGCCAGCAGTTTTCAGGACGCAAAAAATCAGCCCCAGCATTTT
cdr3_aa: CASSFQDAKNQPQHF

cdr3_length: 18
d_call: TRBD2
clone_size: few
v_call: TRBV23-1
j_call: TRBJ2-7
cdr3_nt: TGCGCCAGCCCACCGTCTCGGGCGGGGGGCCTTGGTCCCTACGAGCAGTACTTC
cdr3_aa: CASPPSRAGGLGPYEQYF

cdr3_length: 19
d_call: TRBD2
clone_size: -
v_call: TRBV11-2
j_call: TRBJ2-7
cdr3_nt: TGTGCCAGCAGCTTAGATTGGAACAGCGGGGTGATTAGCTCCTACGAGCAGTACTTC
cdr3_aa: CASSLDWNSGVISSYEQYF

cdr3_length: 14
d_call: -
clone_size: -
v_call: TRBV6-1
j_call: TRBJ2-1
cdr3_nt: TGTGCCAGCAGTGCAACAGGGTGGTCGGTCTCGCAGTTCTTC
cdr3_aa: CASSATGWSVSQFF

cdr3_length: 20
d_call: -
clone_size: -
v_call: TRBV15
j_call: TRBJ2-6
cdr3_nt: TGTGCCACCAGCAGAGAATTGGCCCGGACCCCCTCTTCTGGGGCCAACGTCCTGACTTTC
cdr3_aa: CATSRELARTPSSGANVLTF

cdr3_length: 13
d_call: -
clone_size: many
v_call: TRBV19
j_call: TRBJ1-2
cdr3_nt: TGTGCCTCTTCCGGGACTGAAGGAGGTGGCTACACCTTC
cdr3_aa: CASSGTEGGGYTF

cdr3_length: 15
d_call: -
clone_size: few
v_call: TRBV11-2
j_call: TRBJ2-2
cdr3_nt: TGTGCCAGCAGCTTGGGCACCTTGTACACCGGGGAGCTGTTTTTT
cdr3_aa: CASSLGTLYTGELFF

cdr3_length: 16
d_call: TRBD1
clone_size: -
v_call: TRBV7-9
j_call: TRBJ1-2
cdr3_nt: TGTGCCAGCAGCTTACCAATCCGGGACAGGGTCTATGGCTACACCTTC
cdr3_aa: CASSLPIRDRVYGYTF

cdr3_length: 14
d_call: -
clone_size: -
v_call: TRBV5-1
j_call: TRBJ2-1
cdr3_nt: TGCGCCAGCAGCTTGTTACCAGACGACAATGAGCAGTTCTTC
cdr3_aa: CASSLLPDDNEQFF

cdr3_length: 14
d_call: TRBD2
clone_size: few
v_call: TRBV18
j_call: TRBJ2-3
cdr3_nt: TGTGCCAGCTCACCTACTAGCGGCACAGATACGCAGTATTTT
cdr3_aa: CASSPTSGTDTQYF

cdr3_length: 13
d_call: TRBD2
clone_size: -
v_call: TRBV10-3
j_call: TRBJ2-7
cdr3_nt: TGTGCCACCACGGGACTAGCGTACTACGAGCAGTACTTC
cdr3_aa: CATTGLAYYEQYF

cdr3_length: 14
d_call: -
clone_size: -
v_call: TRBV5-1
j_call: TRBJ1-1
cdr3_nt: TGCGCCAGCAGCCCCCCCGACAGGTACACTGAAGCTTTCTTT
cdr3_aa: CASSPPDRYTEAFF

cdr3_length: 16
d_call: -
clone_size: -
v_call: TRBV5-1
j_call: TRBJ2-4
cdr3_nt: TGCGCCAGCAGCGCGGACGGGACCACACCCGGGAACATTCAGTACTTC
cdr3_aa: CASSADGTTPGNIQYF

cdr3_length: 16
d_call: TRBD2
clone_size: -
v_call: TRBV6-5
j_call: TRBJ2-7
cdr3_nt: TGTGCCAGCAGTTACTCACGACTAGCGGGAGTGGGAGAGCAGTACTTC
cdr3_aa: CASSYSRLAGVGEQYF

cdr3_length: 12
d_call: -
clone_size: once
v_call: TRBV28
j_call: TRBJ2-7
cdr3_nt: TGTGCCAGCAGCTACGGGGACTACGAGCAGTACTTC
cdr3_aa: CASSYGDYEQYF

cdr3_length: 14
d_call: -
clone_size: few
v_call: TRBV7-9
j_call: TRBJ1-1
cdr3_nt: TGTGCCAGCAGCTTAGCGGGGATGGGGACTGAAGCTTTCTTT
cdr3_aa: CASSLAGMGTEAFF

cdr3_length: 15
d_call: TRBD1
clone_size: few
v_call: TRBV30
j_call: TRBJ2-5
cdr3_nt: TGTGCCTGGAGGGACAGGCCGGGGTTCCAAGAGACCCAGTACTTC
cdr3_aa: CAWRDRPGFQETQYF

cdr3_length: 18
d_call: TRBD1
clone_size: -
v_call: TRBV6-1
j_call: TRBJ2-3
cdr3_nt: TGTGCCAGCAGGGAAACACCTTGGGGGACAGGGGACACAGATACGCAGTATTTT
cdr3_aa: CASRETPWGTGDTDTQYF

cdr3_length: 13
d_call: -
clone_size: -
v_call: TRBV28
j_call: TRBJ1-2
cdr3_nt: TGTGCCAGCAGTTTGGGGCCCAGCGATGGCTACACCTTC
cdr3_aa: CASSLGPSDGYTF

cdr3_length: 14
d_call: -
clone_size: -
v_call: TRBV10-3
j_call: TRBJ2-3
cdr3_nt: TGTGCCATCAGTGGACAGCGGAAGACAGATACGCAGTATTTT
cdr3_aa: CAISGQRKTDTQYF

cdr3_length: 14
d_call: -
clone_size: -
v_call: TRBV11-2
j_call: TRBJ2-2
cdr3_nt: TGTGCCAGCAGCTTACTAGCAAACACCGGGGAGCTGTTTTTT
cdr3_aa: CASSLLANTGELFF

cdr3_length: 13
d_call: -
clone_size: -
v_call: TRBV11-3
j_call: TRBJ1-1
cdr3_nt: TGTGCCAGCAGCTTAGTTGCGGGGTCTGAAGCTTTCTTT
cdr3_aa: CASSLVAGSEAFF

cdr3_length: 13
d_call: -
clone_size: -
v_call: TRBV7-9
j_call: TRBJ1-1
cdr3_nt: TGTGCCAGCAGCTTGGGAGCGAACACTGAAGCTTTCTTT
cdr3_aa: CASSLGANTEAFF

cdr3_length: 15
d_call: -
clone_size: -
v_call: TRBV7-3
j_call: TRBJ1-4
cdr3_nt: TGTGCCAGCAGCTCCCGGGACACAACTAATGAAAAACTGTTTTTT
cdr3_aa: CASSSRDTTNEKLFF

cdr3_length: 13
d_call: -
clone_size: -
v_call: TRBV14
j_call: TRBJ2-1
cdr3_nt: TGTGCCAGCAGCCAAAACGTCGACAATGAGCAGTTCTTC
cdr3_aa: CASSQNVDNEQFF

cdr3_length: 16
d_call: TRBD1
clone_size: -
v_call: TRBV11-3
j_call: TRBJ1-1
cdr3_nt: TGTGCCAGCAGCTTAGGTCTCCGACAGGGTGGCACTGAAGCTTTCTTT
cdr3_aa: CASSLGLRQGGTEAFF

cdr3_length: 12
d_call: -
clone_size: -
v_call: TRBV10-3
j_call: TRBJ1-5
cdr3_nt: TGTGCCATCAGTGATTTTAATCAGCCCCAGCATTTT
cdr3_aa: CAISDFNQPQHF

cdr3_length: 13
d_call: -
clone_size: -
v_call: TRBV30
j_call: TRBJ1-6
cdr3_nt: TGTGCTGGGGGGGACACCTATAATTCACCCCTCCACTTT
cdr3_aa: CAGGDTYNSPLHF

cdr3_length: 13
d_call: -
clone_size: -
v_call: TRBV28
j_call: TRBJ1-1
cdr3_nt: TGTGCCAGCAGCCAAAGAGCCCGACAAGAAGCTTTCTTT
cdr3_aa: CASSQRARQEAFF

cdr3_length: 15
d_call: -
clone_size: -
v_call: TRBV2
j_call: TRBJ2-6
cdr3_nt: TGTGCCAGCAGTGTTCTAGGGAATGGGGCCAACGTCCTGACTTTC
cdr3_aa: CASSVLGNGANVLTF

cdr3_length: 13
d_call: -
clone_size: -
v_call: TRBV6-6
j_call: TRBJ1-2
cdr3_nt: TGTGCCAGCAGACTAGACAGGTTCTATGGCTACACCTTC
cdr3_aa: CASRLDRFYGYTF

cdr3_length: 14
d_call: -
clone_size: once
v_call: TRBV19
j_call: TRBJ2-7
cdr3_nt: TGTGCCAGTAGTATTAACCGGGACGGCTACGAGCAGTACTTC
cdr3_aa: CASSINRDGYEQYF

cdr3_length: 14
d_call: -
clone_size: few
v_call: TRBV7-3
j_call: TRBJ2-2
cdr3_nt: TGTGCCAGCAGCCGTGCACGGGAAGCCGGGGAGCTGTTTTTT
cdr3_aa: CASSRAREAGELFF

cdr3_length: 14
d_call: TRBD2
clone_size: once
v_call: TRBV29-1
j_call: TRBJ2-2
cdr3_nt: TGCAGCGTTGTGGGCGGGAGCACGGCCGGGGAGCTGTTTTTT
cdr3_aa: CSVVGGSTAGELFF

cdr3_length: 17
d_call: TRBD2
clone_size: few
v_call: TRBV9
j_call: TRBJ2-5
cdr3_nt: TGTGCCAGCAGCGTAGGGTTAGCGGGAGGGGCCCAAGAGACCCAGTACTTC
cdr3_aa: CASSVGLAGGAQETQYF

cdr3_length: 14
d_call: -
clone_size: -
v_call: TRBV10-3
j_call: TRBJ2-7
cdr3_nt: TGTGCCATCAGTGGCCGGGACGGTACCTACGAGCAGTACTTC
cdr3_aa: CAISGRDGTYEQYF

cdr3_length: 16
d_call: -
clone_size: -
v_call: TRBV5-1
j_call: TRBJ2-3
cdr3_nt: TGCGCCAGCAGCTTGATCGGGGCGAGTGAGGGAGATACGCAGTATTTT
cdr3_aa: CASSLIGASEGDTQYF

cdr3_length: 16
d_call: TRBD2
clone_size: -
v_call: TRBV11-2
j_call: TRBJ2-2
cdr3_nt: TGTGCCAGCAGCGTCGGACTAGCGAGCTACACCGGGGAGCTGTTTTTT
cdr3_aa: CASSVGLASYTGELFF

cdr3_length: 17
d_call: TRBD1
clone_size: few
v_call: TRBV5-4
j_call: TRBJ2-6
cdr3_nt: TGTGCCAGCAGCCCGGGGACAGGGGTGACTGGGGCCAACGTCCTGACTTTC
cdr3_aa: CASSPGTGVTGANVLTF

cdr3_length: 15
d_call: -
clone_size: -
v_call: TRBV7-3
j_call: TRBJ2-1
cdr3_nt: TGTGCCAGCAGCCCTCAGATGGTCTCCTACAATGAGCAGTTCTTC
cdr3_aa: CASSPQMVSYNEQFF

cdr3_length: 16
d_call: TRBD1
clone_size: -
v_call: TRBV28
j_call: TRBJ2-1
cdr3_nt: TGTGCCAGCAGCGGGGGACAGGCCGCCTACTACAATGAGCAGTTCTTC
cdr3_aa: CASSGGQAAYYNEQFF

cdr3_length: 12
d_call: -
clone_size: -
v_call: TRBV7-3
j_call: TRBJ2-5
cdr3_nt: TGTGCCAGCAGCTCCCCGGGCGGGACCCAGTACTTC
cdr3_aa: CASSSPGGTQYF

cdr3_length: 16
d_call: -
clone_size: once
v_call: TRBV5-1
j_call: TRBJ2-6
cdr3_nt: TGCGCCAGCAGCTTGGCCGCAGGTTCTGGGGCCAACGTCCTGACTTTC
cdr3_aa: CASSLAAGSGANVLTF

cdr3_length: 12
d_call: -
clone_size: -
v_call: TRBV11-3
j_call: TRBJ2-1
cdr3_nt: TGTGCCAGCAGCTTAGCCGGGGATGAGCAGTTCTTC
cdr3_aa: CASSLAGDEQFF

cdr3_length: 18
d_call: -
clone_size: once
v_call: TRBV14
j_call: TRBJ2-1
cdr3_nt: TGTGCCAGCAGCCCAAGGACCTGGATAGGCCGGGGCTACAATGAGCAGTTCTTC
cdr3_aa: CASSPRTWIGRGYNEQFF

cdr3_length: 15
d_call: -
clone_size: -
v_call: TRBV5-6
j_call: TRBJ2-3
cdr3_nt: TGTGCCAGCAGCTTGGCAGCGGCTAGCACAGATACGCAGTATTTT
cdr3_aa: CASSLAAASTDTQYF

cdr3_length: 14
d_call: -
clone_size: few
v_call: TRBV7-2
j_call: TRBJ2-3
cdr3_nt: TGTGCCAGCAGCATTACAGGGTTCACAGATACGCAGTATTTT
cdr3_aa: CASSITGFTDTQYF

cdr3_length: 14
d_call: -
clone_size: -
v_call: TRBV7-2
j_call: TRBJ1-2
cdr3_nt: TGTGCCAGCAGCTTAGGGCCAGCGAACTATGGCTACACCTTC
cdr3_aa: CASSLGPANYGYTF